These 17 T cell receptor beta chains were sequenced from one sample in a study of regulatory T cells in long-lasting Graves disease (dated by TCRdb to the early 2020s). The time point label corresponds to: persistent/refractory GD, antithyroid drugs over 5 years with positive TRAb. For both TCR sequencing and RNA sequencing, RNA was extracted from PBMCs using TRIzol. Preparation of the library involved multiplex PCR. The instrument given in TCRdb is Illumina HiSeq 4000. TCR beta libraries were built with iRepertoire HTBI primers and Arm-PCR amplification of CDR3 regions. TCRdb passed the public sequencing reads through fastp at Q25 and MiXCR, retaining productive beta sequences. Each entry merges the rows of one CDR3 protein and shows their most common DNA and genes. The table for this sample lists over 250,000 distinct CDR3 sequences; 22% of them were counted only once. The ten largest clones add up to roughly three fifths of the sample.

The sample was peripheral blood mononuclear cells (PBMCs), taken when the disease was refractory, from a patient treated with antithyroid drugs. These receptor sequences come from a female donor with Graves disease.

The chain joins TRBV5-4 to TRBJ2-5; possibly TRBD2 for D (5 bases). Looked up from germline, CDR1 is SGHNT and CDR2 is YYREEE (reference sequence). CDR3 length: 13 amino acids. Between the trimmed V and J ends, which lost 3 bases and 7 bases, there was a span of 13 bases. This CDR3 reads CASSSGNPGTQYF. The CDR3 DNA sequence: TGTGCCAGCAGCTCCGGGAACCCAGGGACCCAGTACTTC. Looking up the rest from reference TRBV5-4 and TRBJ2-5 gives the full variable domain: ETGVTQSPTHLIKTRGQQVTLRCSSQSGHNTVSWYQQALGQGPQFIFQYYREEENGRGNFPPRFSGLQFPNYSSELNVNALELDDSALYLCASSSGNPGTQYFGPGTRLLVL.

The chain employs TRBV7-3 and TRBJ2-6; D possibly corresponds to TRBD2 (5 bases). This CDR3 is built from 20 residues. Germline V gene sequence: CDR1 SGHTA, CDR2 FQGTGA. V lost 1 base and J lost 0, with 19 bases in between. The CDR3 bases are TGTGCCAGCAGCTTAAAGGCGGCGGGCAGTGGGGTCTCTGGGGCCAACGTCCTGACTTTC. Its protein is CASSLKAAGSGVSGANVLTF.

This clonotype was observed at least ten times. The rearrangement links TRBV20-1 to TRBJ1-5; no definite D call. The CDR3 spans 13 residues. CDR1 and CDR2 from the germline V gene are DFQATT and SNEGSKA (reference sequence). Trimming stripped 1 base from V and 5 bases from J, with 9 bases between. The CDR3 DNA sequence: TGCAGTGCTAGAGGTACGGTTGATCAGCCCCAGCATTTT. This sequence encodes CSARGTVDQPQHF.

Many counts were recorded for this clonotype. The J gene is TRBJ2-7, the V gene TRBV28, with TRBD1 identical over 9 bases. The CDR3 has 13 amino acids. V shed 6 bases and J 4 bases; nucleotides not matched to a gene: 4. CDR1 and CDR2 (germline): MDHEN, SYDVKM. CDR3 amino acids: CASRDRGRYEQYF. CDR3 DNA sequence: TGTGCCAGCAGGGACAGGGGACGATACGAGCAGTACTTC.

CDR3 sequence reads: CASSPRGVTLNQPQHF. The CDR3 DNA sequence: TGTGCCAGCAGCCCACGAGGGGTAACTCTGAATCAGCCCCAGCATTTT. The J gene is TRBJ1-5, the V gene TRBV5-5, with a tentative D call TRBD1 (5 bases). V was trimmed by 4 bases and J by 4 bases, leaving 18 bases between them. The CDR3 is made up of 16 amino acids. Germline CDR1 is SGHKS and CDR2 is YYEKEE (reference sequence).

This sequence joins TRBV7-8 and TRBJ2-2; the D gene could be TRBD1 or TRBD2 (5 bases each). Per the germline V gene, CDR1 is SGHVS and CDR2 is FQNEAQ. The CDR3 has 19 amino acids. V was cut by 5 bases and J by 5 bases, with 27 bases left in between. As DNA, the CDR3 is TGTGCCAGCAGCGGTCGCACCCTGACCGGGACCGGGGCGACCGGGGAGCTGTTTTTT. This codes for CASSGRTLTGTGATGELFF.

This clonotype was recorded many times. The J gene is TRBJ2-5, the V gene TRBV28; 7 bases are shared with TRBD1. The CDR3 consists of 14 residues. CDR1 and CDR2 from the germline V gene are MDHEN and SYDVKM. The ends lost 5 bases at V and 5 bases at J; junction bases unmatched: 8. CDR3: CASSPPTGWETQYF. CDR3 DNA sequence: TGTGCCAGCAGTCCTCCGACAGGGTGGGAGACCCAGTACTTC.

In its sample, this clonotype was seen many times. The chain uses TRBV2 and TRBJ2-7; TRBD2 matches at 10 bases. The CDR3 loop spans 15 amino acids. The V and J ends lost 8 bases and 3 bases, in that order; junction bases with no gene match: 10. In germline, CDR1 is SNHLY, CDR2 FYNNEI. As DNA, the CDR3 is TGTGCCAGCCAATTTCAGAGGACTAGCGGCTACGAGCAGTACTTC. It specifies CASQFQRTSGYEQYF.

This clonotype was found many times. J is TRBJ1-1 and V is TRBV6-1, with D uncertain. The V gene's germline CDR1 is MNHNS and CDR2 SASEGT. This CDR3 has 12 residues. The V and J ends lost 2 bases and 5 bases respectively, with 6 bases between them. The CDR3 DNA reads TGTGCCAGCAGTGAACCGGGAACTGAAGCTTTCTTT. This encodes CASSEPGTEAFF.

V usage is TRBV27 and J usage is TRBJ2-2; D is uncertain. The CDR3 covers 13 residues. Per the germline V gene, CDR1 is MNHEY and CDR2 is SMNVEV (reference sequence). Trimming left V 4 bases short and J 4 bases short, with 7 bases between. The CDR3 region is CASSSRLTGELFF. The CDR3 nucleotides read TGTGCCAGCAGTTCTCGGCTCACCGGGGAGCTGTTTTTT.

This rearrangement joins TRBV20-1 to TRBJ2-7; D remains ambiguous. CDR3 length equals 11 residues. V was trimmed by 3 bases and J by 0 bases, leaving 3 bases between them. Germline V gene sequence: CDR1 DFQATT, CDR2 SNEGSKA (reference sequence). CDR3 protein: CSARASYEQYF. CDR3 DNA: TGCAGTGCTAGGGCCTCCTACGAGCAGTACTTC.

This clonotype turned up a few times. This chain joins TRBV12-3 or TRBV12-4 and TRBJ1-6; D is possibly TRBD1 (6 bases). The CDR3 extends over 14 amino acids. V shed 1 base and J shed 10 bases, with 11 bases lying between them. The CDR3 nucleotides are TGTGCCAGCAGTTTAGTAGGGGGAGGCTCACCCCTCCACTTT. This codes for CASSLVGGGSPLHF.

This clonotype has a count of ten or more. In nucleotides, the CDR3 is TGTGCCAGCAGCTTAGGTTCCGGAGTAGAGACCCAGTACTTC. Its translation: CASSLGSGVETQYF. The V gene is TRBV7-2, the J gene TRBJ2-5, with D hard to call. The CDR3 spans 14 residues. The V gene's germline CDR1 is SGHTA and CDR2 FQGNSA. Trimming took off 1 base at V and 4 bases at J, with 10 bases between the two ends.

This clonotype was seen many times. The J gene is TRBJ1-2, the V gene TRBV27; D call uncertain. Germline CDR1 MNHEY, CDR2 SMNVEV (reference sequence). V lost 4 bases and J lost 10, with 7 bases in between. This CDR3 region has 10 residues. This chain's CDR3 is CASSSTHYTF. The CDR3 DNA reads TGTGCCAGCAGTTCCACCCACTACACCTTC.

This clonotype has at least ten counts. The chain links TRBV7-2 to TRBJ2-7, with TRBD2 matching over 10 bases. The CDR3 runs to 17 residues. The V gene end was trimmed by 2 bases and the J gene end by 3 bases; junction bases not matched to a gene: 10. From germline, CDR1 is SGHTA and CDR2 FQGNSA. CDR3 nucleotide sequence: TGTGCCAGCAGCTTACCACCTCTAGCGGGAGACCGCTACGAGCAGTACTTC. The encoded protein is CASSLPPLAGDRYEQYF.

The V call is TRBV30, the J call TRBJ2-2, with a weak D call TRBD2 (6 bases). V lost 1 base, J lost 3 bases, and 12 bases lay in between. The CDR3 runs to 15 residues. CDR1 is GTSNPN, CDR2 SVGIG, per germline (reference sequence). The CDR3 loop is CAWSALGGYTGELFF. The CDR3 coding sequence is TGTGCCTGGAGTGCCCTGGGGGGATACACCGGGGAGCTGTTTTTT.

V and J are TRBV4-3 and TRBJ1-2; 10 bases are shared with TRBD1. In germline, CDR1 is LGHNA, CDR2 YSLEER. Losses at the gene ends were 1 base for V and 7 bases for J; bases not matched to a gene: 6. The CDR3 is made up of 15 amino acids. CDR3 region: CASSQVGQGIGGYTF. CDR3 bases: TGCGCCAGCAGCCAAGTGGGACAGGGGATTGGTGGCTACACCTTC.